This entry features one TCR beta chain sequence. The antigen is not known. The data were taken from a study of T cell responses to AZD1222 COVID-19 vaccine. Findings of the study overall: An increase in Spike-specific TCR breadth and depth was observed after two AZD1222 doses.

This CDR3 contains 16 residues. Trimming took 8 bases from V and 7 from J; bases not matched to a gene: 16. Germline CDR1 is SNHLY and CDR2 is FYNNEI. Method: immunoSEQ multiplex PCR; TCRdb's copy keeps in-frame clones and lacks some. This sample has roughly 190,000 clones, with just over 90% found just once. The specimen was peripheral blood, collected on day 0 of AZD1222 vaccination. The clonotype was recovered from an adult in good health. J is TRBJ1-5 and V is TRBV2; 8 bases agree with TRBD1. CDR3 region: CASGPGQVAWGQPQHF. Here the CDR3 DNA reads TGTGCCAGCGGTCCGGGACAGGTCGCGTGGGGGCAGCCCCAGCATTTT.